These T cell receptor beta chains were read from a single sample in a study of vaccination and CD4 T cells after COVID-19. No antigen has been identified for these receptors. TCRdb ran MiXCR on the PCR reads and lists one entry per CDR3 protein. Of roughly 6,500 distinct CDR3 sequences in the sample, over 20% are singletons; the top ten hold about 30%. Material: CD4+ T cells from blood, cultured in vitro. The receptor source for this set is a human donor in good health. The CDR3 runs from the conserved cysteine through the conserved F or W. A D gene is named only where the DNA matches it firmly. Expanded clones get a size class; other rows say once, few or many, or leave the size out.

abundance,d_gene,v_gene,j_gene,CDR3nt,CDR3aa
NA,TRBD1,TRBV18,TRBJ2-7,TGTGCCAGCTCAACCGGGACAGATTACGAGCAGTACTTC,CASSTGTDYEQYF
NA,TRBD1,TRBV6-1,TRBJ1-1,TGTGCCAGCACCTACCTGGCGGGACAGATGAACACTGAAGCTTTCTTT,CASTYLAGQMNTEAFF
NA,NA,TRBV30,TRBJ1-2,TGTGCCTGGACAAAGGCAGCCGGGGGCTACACCTTC,CAWTKAAGGYTF
few,TRBD1,TRBV2,TRBJ2-5,TGTGCCAGCAGTCTAGGGGGCTGGGAGACCCAGTACTTC,CASSLGGWETQYF
few,TRBD1,TRBV7-9,TRBJ2-1,TGTGCCAGCAGCTCCGGACAGGGGAAGGGTTTC,CASSSGQGKGF
few,TRBD2,TRBV6-5,TRBJ2-1,TGTGCCAGCAGTTACTCTACTAGCGGGGGGGAAAATGAGCAGTTCTTC,CASSYSTSGGENEQFF
NA,NA,TRBV19,TRBJ1-5,TGTGCCAGTACGGCGGGGGGATATAGCAATCAGCCCCAGCATTTT,CASTAGGYSNQPQHF
few,NA,TRBV30,TRBJ1-1,TGTGCCTGGAGTGTATGGTCACCAAACACTGAAGCTTTCTTT,CAWSVWSPNTEAFF
few,TRBD2,TRBV10-3,TRBJ2-1,TGTGCCGTCGCGGGGGGGGATGGGAATGAGCAGTTCTTC,CAVAGGDGNEQFF
NA,NA,TRBV7-3,TRBJ1-1,TGTGCCAGCAGCTGGAGGCTGAACACTGAAGCTTTCTTT,CASSWRLNTEAFF
few,TRBD1,TRBV10-1,TRBJ1-1,TGCGCCAGCAGTCTTAGGACAGGGTCGGTCACTGAAGCTTTCTTT,CASSLRTGSVTEAFF
few,NA,TRBV19,TRBJ2-1,TGTGCCAGTAGTGTTGTGCGTCGCGGAGTCCACAATGAGCAGTTCTTC,CASSVVRRGVHNEQFF
NA,TRBD2,TRBV19,TRBJ2-3,TGTGCCAGTAGTATAGCAGCGGGGGATTCAGATACGCAGTATTTT,CASSIAAGDSDTQYF
NA,TRBD2,TRBV10-3,TRBJ2-3,TGTGCCATCGAGGCGGGGGGAACAGATACGCAGTATTTT,CAIEAGGTDTQYF
NA,TRBD1,TRBV19,TRBJ2-7,TGTGCCAGTAGTATGGGGACAGTCTACGAGCAGTACTTC,CASSMGTVYEQYF
few,TRBD1,TRBV11-2,TRBJ2-7,TGTGCCAGCAGCTTTTATGGGACAGACGATCTACGAGAGCAGTACTTC,CASSFYGTDDLREQYF
few,TRBD2,TRBV20-1,TRBJ2-3,TGCAGTGCTAGAAGGGCTAGCGGAATTAGCACAGATACGCAGTATTTT,CSARRASGISTDTQYF
NA,NA,TRBV11-2,TRBJ1-1,TGTGCCAGCAGCTTCGGACCTGAAGCTTTCTTT,CASSFGPEAFF